The clone carrying this T cell receptor beta chain was seen once. The antigen is unknown. This specimen belongs to a study of cytomegalovirus exposure and HLA in healthy donors. CDR3 length: 14 amino acids. V lost 0 bases to trimming and J lost 6 bases, with 9 bases between them. Germline-derived CDR1 and CDR2 are SGDLS and YYNGEE. Study-level results: Reports indicate that TCR beta sequences accurately predicted the HLA-A and HLA-B alleles of most subjects. One cluster of highly shared sequence variants probably arose as a sequencing artifact. Presence/absence analyses supposed approximately even sequencing depth among donors.

Regarding donors, all were healthy bone marrow donors. The PCR had 60 Vbeta and 13 Jbeta primers. Sequencing was performed with immunoSEQ multiplex PCR; in TCRdb, only in-frame clones are kept and a portion is missing. The table includes about 130,000 clones, about 71% detected once. The J gene is TRBJ2-2, the V gene TRBV9; D gene uncertain. This TCR was recovered from a woman between 50 and 59 years old in good health and CMV-seronegative. The material sequenced was PBMCs. CDR3 DNA sequence: TGTGCCAGCAGCGTAGCGGTGATCCCCGGGGAGCTGTTTTTT. Amino acids: CASSVAVIPGELFF. Variable domain in full (rest from reference TRBV9 and TRBJ2-2): DSGVTQTPKHLITATGQRVTLRCSPRSGDLSVYWYQQSLDQGLQFLIQYYNGEERAKGNILERFSAQQFPDLHSELNLSSLELGDSALYFCASSVAVIPGELFFGEGSRLTVL.